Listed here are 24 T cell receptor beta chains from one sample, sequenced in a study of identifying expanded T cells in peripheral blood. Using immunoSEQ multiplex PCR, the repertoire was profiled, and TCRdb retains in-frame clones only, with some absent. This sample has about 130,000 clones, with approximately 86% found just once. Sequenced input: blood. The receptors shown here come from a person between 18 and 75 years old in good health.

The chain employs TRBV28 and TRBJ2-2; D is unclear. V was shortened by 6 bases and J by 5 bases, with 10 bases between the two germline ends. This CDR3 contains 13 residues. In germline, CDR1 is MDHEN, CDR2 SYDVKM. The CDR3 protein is CASRIASTGELFF. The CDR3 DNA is TGTGCCAGCAGGATCGCTTCAACCGGGGAGCTGTTTTTT.

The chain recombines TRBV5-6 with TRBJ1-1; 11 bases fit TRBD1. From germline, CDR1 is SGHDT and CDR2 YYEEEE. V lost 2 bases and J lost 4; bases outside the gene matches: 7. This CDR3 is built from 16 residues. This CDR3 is CASSFWDRGEGTEAFF. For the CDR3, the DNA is TGTGCCAGCAGCTTTTGGGACAGGGGGGAGGGCACTGAAGCTTTCTTT.

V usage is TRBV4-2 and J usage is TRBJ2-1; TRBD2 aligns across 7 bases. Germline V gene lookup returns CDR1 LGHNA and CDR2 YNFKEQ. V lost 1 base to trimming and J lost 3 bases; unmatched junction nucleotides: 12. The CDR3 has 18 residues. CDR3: CASSQGRDYESIYNEQFF. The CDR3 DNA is TGTGCCAGCAGCCAAGGAAGGGACTACGAGTCAATCTACAATGAGCAGTTCTTC.

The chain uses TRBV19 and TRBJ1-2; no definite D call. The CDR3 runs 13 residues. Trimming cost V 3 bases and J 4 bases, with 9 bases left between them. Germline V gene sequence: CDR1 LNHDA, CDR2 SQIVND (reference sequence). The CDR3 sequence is CASSIAQIYGYTF. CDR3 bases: TGTGCCAGTAGTATTGCACAGATCTATGGCTACACCTTC.

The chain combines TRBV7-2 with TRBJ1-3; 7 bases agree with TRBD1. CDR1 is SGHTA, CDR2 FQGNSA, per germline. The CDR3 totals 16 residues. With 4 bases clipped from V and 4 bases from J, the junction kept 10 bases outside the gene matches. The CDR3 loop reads CASSSNQQGRGNTIYF. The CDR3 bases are TGTGCCAGCAGCTCTAATCAACAGGGGAGGGGAAACACCATATATTTT.

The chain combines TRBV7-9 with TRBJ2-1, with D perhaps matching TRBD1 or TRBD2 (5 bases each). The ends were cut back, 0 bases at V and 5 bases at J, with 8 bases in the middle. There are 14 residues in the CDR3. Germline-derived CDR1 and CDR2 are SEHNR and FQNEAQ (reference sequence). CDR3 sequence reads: CASSLAGTHNEQFF. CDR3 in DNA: TGTGCCAGCAGCTTAGCGGGGACGCACAATGAGCAGTTCTTC.

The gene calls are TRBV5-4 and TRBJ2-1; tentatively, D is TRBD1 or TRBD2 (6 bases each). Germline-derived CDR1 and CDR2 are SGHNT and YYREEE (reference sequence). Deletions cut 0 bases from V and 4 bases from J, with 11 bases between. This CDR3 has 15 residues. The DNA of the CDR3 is TGTGCCAGCAGCTTGGATGGGGGGCCATACAATGAGCAGTTCTTC. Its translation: CASSLDGGPYNEQFF.

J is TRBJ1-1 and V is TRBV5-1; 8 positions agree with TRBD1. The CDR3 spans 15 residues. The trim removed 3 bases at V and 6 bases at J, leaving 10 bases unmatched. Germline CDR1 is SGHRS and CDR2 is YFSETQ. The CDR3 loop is CASSWAGGEIAEAFF. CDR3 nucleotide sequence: TGCGCCAGCAGCTGGGCAGGGGGCGAAATAGCTGAAGCTTTCTTT.

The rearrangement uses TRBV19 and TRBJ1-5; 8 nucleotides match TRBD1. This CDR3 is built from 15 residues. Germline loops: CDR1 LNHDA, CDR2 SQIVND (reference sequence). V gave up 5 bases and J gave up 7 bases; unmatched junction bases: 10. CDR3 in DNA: TGTGCCAGTAGTTCCCGGGACAGGTCCGTCCAGCCCCAGCATTTT. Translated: CASSSRDRSVQPQHF.

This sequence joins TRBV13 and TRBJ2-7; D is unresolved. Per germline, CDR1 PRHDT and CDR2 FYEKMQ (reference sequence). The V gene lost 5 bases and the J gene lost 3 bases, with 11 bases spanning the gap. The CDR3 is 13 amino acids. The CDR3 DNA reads TGTGCCAGCAGCCCCCGTCCCCTCTACGAGCAGTACTTC. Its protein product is CASSPRPLYEQYF.

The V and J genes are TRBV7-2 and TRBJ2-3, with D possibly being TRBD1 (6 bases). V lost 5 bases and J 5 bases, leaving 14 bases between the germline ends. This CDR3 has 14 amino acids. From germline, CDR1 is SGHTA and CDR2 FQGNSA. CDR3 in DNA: TGTGCCAGCAGCGGATCAGGGGCCGGAGATACGCAGTATTTT. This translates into CASSGSGAGDTQYF.

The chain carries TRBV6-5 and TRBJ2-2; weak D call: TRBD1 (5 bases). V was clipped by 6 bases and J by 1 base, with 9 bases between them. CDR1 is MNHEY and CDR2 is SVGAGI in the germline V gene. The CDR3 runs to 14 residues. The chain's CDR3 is CASRPDRNTGELFF. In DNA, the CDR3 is TGTGCCAGCAGACCAGACAGGAACACCGGGGAGCTGTTTTTT.

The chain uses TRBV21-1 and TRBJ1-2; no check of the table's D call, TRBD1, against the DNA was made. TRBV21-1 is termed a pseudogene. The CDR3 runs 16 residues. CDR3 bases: TGTGCCAGCAGCACCCGAGACAGGGAGGATAACTATGGCTACACCTTC. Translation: CASSTRDREDNYGYTF.

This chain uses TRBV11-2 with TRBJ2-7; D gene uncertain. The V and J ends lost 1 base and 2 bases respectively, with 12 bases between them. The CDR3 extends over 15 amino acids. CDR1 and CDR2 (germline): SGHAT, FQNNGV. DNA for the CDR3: TGTGCCAGCAGCTTAGCATTGGGGATTCCCTACGAGCAGTACTTC. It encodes CASSLALGIPYEQYF.

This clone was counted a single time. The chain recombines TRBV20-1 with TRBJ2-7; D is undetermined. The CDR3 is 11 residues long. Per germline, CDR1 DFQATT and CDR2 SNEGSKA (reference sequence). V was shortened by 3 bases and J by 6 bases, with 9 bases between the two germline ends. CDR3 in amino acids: CSASNFREQYF. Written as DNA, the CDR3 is TGCAGTGCTAGTAACTTCCGCGAGCAGTACTTC.

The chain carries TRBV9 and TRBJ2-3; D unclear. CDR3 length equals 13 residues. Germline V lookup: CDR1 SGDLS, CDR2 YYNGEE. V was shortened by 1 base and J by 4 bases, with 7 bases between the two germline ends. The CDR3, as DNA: TGTGCCAGCAGCGTATCACCCCCAGATACGCAGTATTTT. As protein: CASSVSPPDTQYF.

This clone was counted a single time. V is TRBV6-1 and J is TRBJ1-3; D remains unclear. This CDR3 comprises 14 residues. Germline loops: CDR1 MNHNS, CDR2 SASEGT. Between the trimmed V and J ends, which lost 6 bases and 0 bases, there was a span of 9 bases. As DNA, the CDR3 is TGTGCCAGCAGCCCCGGTTACTCTGGAAACACCATATATTTT. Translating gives CASSPGYSGNTIYF.

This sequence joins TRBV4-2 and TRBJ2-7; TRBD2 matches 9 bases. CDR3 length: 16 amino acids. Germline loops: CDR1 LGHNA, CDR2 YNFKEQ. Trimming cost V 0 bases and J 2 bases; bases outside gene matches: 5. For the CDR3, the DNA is TGTGCCAGCAGCCAAGAAGCAGCGGGAGGTACCTACGAGCAGTACTTC. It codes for CASSQEAAGGTYEQYF.

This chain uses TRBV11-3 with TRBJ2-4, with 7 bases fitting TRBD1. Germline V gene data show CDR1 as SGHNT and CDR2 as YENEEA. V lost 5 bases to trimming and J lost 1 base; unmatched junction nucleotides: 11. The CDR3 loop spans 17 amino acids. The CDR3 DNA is TGTGCCAGCAGCACAACTCAGACAGGGATGGCCAAAAACATTCAGTACTTC. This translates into CASSTTQTGMAKNIQYF.

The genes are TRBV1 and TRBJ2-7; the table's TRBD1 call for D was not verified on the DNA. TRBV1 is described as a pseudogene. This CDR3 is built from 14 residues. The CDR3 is CTSSRGGGSYEQYF. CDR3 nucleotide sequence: TGCACCAGCAGCCGAGGGGGCGGATCCTACGAGCAGTACTTC.

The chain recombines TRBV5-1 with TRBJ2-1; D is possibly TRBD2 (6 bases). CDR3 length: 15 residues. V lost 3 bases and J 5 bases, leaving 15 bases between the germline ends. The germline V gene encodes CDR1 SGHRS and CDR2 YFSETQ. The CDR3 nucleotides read TGCGCCAGCAGCTGGGGGTCTAGCGTTAACAATGAGCAGTTCTTC. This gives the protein CASSWGSSVNNEQFF.

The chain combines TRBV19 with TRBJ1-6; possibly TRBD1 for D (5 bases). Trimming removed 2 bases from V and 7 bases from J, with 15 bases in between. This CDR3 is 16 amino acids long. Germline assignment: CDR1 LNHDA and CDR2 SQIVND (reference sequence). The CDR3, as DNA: TGTGCCAGTAGTATATGGTCGGGGACGGGGAATTCACCCCTCCACTTT. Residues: CASSIWSGTGNSPLHF.

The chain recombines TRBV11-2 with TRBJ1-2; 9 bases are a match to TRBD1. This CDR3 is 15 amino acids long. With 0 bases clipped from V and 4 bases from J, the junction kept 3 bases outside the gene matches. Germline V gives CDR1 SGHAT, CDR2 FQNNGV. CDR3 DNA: TGTGCCAGCAGCTTAGATGGACAGGGGAGCTATGGCTACACCTTC. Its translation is CASSLDGQGSYGYTF.

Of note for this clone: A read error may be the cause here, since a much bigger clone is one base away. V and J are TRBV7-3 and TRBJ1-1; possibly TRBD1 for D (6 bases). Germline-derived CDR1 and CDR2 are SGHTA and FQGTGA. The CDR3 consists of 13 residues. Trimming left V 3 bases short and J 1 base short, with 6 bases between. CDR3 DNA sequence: TGTGCCAGCAGCTTGGACAGGAACACTGAAGCTTTCTTT. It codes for CASSLDRNTEAFF.